This TCR beta chain appears in the sequencing data of a study of cytomegalovirus exposure and HLA in healthy donors. It was with 60 Vbeta and 13 Jbeta primers that the PCR ran. The method was immunoSEQ multiplex PCR; TCRdb's version includes in-frame clones alone and lacks a portion of them. The table lists 200,000 to 250,000 clones, approximately 80% of them singletons. CDR3 length: 15 amino acids. Trimming took 6 bases from V and 9 from J; bases not matched to a gene: 8. The germline CDR1 and CDR2 sequences are MNHNS and SASEGT. Material: PBMCs. The chain is built from TRBV6-1 and TRBJ2-1; 13 bases agree with TRBD2. This receptor was identified in a woman aged 60-70 years in good health and CMV-seropositive. The CDR3 region is CASSIGLAGVSEQFF. CDR3 sequence (DNA): TGTGCCAGCAGCATTGGACTAGCGGGAGTAAGTGAGCAGTTCTTC.